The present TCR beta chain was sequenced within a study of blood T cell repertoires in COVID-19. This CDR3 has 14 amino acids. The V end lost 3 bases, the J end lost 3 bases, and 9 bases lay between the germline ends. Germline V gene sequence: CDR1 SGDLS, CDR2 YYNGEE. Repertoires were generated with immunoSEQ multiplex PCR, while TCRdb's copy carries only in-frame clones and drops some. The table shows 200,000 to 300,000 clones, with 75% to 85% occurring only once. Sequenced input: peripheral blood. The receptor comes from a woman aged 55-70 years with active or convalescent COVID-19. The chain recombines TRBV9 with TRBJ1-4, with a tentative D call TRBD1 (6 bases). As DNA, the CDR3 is TGTGCCAGCAGCGCGGACAGTTCTAATGAAAAACTGTTTTTT. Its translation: CASSADSSNEKLFF.